This T cell receptor (beta chain) was captured in a study of OX40 agonist ivuxolimab in advanced cancers. Background on the study: Patients enrolled in dose escalation were diagnosed with hepatocellular carcinoma, melanoma, renal cell or head and neck cancer. A mean age of about 56 years, range 23 to 79, was recorded, and more than 80% were male.

In regard to this clone: Its specificity is unknown.

This table comes from immunoSEQ multiplex PCR, and its TCRdb copy is limited to in-frame clones, with some not included. The data contain about 34,000 clones, about 83% of them seen just once; the ten biggest clones take up roughly 19%. Study results and caveats: On average, CD8+ T cells showed a greater number of expanded clones than CD4+. At 0.1 to 3.0 mg/kg and by week 6, clonal expansion occurred in CD4+ and CD8+ blood T cells.

CDR3 size: 11 residues. With 6 bases removed from V and 12 bases from J, the gap between germline ends came to 15 bases. Germline CDR1 is SQVTM and CDR2 is ANQGSEA. The V and J genes are TRBV29-1 and TRBJ2-1, with a weak D call TRBD2 (6 bases). Specimen: CD4+ or CD8+ T cells sorted from blood, collected in a trial of the OX40 agonist ivuxolimab. The sequence derives from an adult with an advanced solid tumor such as melanoma, head and neck, liver or kidney cancer. The CDR3 DNA is TGCAGCGTGCGGCAGGGAGGAGGGCAGTTCTTC. It specifies CSVRQGGGQFF.